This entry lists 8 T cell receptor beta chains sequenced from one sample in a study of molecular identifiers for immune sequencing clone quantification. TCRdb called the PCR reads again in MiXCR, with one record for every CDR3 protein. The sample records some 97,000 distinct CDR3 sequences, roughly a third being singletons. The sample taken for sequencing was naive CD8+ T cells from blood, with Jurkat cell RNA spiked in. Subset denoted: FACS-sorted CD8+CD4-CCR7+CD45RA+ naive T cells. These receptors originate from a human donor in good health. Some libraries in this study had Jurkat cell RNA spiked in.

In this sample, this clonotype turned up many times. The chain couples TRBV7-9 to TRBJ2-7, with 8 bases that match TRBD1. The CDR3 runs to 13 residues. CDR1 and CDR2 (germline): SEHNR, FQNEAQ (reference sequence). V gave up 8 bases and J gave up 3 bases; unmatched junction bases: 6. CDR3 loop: CASGQGSSYEQYF. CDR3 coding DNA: TGTGCCAGCGGACAGGGATCGAGCTACGAGCAGTACTTC.

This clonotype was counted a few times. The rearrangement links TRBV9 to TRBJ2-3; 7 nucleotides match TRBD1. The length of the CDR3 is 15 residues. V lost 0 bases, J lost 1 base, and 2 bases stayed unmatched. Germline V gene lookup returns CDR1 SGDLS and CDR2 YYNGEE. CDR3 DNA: TGTGCCAGCAGCGTAGACAGGGGTGGCACAGATACGCAGTATTTT. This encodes CASSVDRGGTDTQYF.

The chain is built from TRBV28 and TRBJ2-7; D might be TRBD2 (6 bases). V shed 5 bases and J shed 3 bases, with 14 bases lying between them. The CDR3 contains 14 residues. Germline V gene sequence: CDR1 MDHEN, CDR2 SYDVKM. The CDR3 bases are TGTGCCAGCAGTCCCCGGGGTAGCGGCTACGAGCAGTACTTC. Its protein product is CASSPRGSGYEQYF.

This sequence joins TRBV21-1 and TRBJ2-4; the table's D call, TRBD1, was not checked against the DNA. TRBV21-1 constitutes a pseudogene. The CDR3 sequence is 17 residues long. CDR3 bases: TGTGCCAGCAGCCGCCCTGGGCCCCCGACGAGGGGGAACATTCAGTACTTC. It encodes CASSRPGPPTRGNIQYF.

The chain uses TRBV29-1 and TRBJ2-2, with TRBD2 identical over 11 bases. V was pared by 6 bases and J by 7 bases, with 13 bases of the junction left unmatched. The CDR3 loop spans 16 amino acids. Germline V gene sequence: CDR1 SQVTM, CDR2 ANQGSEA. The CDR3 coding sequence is TGCAGCGTCACTGGCTTTCTAGCGGGAGGTGTCGGGGAGCTGTTTTTT. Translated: CSVTGFLAGGVGELFF.

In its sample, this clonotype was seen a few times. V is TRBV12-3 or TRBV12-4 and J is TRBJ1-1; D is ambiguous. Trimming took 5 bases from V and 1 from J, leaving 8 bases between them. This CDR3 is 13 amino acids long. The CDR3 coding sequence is TGTGCCAGCAGTCGCAACCCGAACACTGAAGCTTTCTTT. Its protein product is CASSRNPNTEAFF.

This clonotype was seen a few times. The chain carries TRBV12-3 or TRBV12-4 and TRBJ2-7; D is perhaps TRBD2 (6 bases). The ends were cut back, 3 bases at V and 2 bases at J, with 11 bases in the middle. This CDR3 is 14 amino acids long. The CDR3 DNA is TGTGCCAGCAGTTTCGGGACTCGAGCCTACGAGCAGTACTTC. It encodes CASSFGTRAYEQYF.

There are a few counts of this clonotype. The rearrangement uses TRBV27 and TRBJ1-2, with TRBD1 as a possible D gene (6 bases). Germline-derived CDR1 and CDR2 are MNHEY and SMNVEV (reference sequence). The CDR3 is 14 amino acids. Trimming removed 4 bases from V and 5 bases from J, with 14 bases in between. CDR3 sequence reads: CASSWGRGSYGYTF. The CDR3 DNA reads TGTGCCAGCAGTTGGGGCAGGGGATCATATGGCTACACCTTC.